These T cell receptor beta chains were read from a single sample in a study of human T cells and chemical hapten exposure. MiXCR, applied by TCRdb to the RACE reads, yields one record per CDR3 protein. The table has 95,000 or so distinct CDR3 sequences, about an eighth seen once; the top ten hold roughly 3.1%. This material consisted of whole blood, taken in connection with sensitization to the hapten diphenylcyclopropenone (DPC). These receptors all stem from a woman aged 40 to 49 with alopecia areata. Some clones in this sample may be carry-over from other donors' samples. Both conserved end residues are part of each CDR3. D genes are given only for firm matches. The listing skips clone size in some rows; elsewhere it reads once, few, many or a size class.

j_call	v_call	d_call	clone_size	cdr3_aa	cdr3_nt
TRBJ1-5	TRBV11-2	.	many	CASSWEGNTPQHF	TGTGCCAGCAGTTGGGAGGGGAATACGCCCCAGCATTTT
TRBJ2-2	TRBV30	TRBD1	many	CAWIRQGAAGELFF	TGTGCCTGGATCCGGCAGGGGGCTGCCGGGGAGCTGTTTTTT
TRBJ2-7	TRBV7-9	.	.	CASSSKTSYEQYF	TGTGCCAGCAGCTCGAAGACTTCCTACGAGCAGTACTTC
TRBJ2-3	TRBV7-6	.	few	CASSQATPFLTDTQYF	TGTGCCAGCAGCCAAGCCACACCGTTCCTCACAGATACGCAGTATTTT
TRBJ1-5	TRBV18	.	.	CASSAAGTTGSNQPQHF	TGTGCCAGCTCAGCAGCCGGGACGACCGGTAGCAATCAGCCCCAGCATTTT
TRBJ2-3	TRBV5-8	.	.	CASGPNVLSTDTQYF	TGTGCCAGCGGCCCTAATGTGTTAAGCACAGATACGCAGTATTTT
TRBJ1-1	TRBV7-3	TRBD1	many	CASSLIPWDRVVTEAFF	TGTGCCAGCAGCTTAATTCCTTGGGACAGGGTTGTCACTGAAGCTTTCTTT
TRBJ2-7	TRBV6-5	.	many	CASSISPFGGGHEQYF	TGTGCCAGCAGTATTTCCCCTTTTGGGGGCGGCCACGAGCAGTACTTC
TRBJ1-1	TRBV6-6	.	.	CASSLPRDLHWNTEAFF	TGTGCCAGCAGCCTTCCCCGGGACCTTCATTGGAACACTGAAGCTTTCTTT
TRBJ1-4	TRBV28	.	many	CASSPVRGNAEKLFF	TGTGCCAGCAGCCCTGTTCGAGGAAACGCAGAAAAACTGTTTTTT
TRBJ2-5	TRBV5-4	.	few	CASSDIRDSKRETQYF	TGTGCCAGCAGCGATATCCGGGACTCTAAGAGGGAGACCCAGTACTTC
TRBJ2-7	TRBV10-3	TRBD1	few	CAGGTGTGDEQYF	TGTGCCGGAGGTACCGGGACAGGGGACGAGCAGTACTTC
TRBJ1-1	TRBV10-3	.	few	CAIAQRDLTEAFF	TGTGCCATCGCTCAGAGGGATCTCACTGAAGCTTTCTTT
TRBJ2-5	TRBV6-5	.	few	CASSLLAPQGGQYF	TGTGCCAGCAGTTTACTGGCCCCCCAGGGTGGCCAGTACTTC
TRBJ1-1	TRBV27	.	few	CASRPMGGVWTEAFF	TGTGCCAGCAGGCCGATGGGGGGGGTGTGGACTGAAGCTTTCTTT
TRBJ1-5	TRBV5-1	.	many	CASSFQGDQPQHF	TGCGCCAGCAGCTTTCAAGGGGATCAGCCCCAGCATTTT
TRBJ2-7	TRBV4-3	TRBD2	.	CASSQDIAGAYEQYF	TGCGCCAGCAGCCAAGACATAGCGGGAGCCTACGAGCAGTACTTC
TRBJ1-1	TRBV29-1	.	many	CSVDQGLNTEAFF	TGCAGCGTTGACCAGGGCCTGAACACTGAAGCTTTCTTT
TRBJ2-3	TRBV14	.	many	CASSQEDPFHTDTQYF	TGTGCCAGCAGCCAAGAAGATCCTTTCCACACAGATACGCAGTATTTT
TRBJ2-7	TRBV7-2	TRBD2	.	CASRLRGLAGAPHEQYF	TGTGCCAGCAGACTACGGGGACTAGCGGGGGCCCCCCACGAGCAGTACTTC